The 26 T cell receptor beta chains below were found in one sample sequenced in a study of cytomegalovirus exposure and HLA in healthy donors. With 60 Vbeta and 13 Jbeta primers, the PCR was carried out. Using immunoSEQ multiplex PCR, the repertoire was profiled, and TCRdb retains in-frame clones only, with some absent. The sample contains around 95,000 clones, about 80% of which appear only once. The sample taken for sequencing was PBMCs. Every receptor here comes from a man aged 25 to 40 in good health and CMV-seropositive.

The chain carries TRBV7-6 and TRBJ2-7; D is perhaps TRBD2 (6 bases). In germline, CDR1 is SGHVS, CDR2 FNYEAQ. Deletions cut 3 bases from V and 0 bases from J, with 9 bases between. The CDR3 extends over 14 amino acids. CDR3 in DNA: TGTGCCAGCAGCTTTTCGGAGGGCTCCTACGAGCAGTACTTC. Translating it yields CASSFSEGSYEQYF.

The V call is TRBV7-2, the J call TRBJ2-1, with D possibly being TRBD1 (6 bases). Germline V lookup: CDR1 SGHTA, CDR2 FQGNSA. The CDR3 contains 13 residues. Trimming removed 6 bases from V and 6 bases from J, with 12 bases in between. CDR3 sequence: CASSTQGRNEQFF. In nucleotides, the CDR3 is TGTGCCAGCAGTACACAGGGTCGCAATGAGCAGTTCTTC.

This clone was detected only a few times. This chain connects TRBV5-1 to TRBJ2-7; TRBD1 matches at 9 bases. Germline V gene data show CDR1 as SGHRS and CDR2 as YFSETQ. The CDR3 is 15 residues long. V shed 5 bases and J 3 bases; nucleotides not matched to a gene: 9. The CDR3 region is CASRETGTGYYEQYF. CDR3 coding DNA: TGCGCCAGCAGAGAAACCGGGACAGGGTACTACGAGCAGTACTTC.

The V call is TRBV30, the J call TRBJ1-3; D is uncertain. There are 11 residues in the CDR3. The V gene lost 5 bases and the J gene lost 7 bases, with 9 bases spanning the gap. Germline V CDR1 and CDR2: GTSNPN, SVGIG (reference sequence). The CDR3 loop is CAWVAVNTIYF. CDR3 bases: TGTGCCTGGGTGGCGGTGAACACCATATATTTT.

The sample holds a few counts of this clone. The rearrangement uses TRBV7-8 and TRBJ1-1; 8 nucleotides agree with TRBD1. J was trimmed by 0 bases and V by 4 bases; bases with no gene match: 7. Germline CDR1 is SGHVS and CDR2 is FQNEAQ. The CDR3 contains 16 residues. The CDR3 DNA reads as TGTGCCAGCAGCTGGGCTGGGACAGGCATGAACACTGAAGCTTTCTTT. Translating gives CASSWAGTGMNTEAFF.

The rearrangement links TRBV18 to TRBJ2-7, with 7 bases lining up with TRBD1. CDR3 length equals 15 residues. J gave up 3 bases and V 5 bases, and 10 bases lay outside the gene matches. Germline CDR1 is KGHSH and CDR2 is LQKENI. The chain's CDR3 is CASSSDRVGFYEQYF. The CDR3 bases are TGTGCCAGCTCATCCGACAGGGTTGGGTTCTACGAGCAGTACTTC.

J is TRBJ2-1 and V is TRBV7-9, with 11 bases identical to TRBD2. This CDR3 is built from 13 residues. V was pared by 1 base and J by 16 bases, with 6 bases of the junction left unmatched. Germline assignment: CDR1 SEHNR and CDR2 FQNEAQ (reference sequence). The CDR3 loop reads CASSLEGGLAVFF. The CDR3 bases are TGTGCCAGCAGCTTAGAGGGGGGACTAGCGGTTTTCTTC.

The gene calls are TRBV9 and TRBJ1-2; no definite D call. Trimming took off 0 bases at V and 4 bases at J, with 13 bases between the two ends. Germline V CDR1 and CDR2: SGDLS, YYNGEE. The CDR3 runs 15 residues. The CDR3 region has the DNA TGTGCCAGCAGCGTAGATGGGGAGCGGCCCTATGGCTACACCTTC. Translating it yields CASSVDGERPYGYTF.

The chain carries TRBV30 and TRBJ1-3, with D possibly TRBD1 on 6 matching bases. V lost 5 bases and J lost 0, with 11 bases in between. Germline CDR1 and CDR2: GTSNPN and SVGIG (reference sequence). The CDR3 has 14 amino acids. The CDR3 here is CAWGQGRSGNTIYF. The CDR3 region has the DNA TGTGCCTGGGGCCAGGGGCGCTCTGGAAACACCATATATTTT.

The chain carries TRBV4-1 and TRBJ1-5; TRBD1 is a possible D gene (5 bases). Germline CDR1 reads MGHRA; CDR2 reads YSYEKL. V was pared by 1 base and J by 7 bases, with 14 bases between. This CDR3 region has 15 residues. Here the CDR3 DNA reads TGCGCCAGCAGCCAAGGCTGGGGGGATGAACAGCCCCAGCATTTT. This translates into CASSQGWGDEQPQHF.

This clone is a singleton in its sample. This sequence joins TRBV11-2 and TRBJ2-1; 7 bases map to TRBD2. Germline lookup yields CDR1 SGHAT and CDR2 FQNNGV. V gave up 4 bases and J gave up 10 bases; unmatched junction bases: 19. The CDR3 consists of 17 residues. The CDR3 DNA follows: TGTGCCAGCAGCTATCCTATTGGGGGGGTCCCCCTGGCGGAGCAGTTCTTC. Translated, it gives CASSYPIGGVPLAEQFF.

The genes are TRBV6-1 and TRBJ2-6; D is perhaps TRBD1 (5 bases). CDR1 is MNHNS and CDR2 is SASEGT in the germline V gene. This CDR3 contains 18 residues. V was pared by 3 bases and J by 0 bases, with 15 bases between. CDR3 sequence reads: CASSDRQTLSSGANVLTF. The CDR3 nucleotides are TGTGCCAGCAGTGATCGACAGACCCTCAGCTCTGGGGCCAACGTCCTGACTTTC.

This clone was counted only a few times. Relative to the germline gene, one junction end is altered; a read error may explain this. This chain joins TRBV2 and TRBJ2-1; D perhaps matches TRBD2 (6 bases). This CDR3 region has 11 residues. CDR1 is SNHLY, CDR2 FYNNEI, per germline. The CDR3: CASSSRAGGVF. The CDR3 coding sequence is TGTGCCAGCAGTTCTAGGGCAGGAGGGGTCTTC.

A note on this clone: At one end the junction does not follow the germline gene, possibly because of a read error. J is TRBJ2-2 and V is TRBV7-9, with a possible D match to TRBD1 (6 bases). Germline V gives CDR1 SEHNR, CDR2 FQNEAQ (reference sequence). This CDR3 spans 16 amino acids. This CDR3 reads CSSSVYRVLGTGELFF. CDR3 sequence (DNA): TGTTCCAGCAGCGTATACAGGGTCCTAGGGACCGGGGAGCTGTTTTTT.

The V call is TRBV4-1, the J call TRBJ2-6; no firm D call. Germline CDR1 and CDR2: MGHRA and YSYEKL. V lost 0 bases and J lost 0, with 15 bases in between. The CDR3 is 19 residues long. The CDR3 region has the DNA TGCGCCAGCAGCCAAGATAAATCACAAATTCCCTCTGGGGCCAACGTCCTGACTTTC. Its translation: CASSQDKSQIPSGANVLTF.

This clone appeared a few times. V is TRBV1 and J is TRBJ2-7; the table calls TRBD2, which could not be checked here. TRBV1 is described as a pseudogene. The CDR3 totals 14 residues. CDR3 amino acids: CTSSQLAGLYEQYF. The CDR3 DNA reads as TGCACCAGCAGCCAGCTAGCGGGGTTATACGAGCAGTACTTC.

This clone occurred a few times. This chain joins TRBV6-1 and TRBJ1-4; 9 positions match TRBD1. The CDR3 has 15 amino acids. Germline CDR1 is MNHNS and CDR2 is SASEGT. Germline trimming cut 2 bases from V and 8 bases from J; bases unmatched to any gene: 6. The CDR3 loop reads CASSEPGQGGEKLFF. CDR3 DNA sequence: TGTGCCAGCAGTGAACCGGGACAGGGAGGCGAAAAACTGTTTTTT.

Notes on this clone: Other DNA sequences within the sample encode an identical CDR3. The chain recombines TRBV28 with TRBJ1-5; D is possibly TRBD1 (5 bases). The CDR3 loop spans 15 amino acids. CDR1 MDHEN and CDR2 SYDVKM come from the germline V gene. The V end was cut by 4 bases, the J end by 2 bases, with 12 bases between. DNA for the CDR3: TGTGCCAGCAGTTCCCAGGGCGCGGGCAATCAGCCCCAGCATTTT. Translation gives CASSSQGAGNQPQHF.

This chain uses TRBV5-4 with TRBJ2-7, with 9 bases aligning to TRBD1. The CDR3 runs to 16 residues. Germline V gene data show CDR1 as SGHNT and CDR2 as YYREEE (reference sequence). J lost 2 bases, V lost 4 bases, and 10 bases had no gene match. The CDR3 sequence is CASSRLTGGSTYEQYF. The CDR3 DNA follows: TGTGCCAGCAGCAGATTGACAGGGGGATCGACCTACGAGCAGTACTTC. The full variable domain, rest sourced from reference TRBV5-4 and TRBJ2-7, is ETGVTQSPTHLIKTRGQQVTLRCSSQSGHNTVSWYQQALGQGPQFIFQYYREEENGRGNFPPRFSGLQFPNYSSELNVNALELDDSALYLCASSRLTGGSTYEQYFGPGTRLTVT.

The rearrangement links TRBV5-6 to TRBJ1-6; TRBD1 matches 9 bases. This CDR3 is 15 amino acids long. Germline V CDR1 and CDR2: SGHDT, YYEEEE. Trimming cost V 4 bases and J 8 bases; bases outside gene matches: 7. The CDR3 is CASSGQGLLHSPLHF. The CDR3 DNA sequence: TGTGCCAGCAGCGGACAGGGGCTGTTGCATTCACCCCTCCACTTT.

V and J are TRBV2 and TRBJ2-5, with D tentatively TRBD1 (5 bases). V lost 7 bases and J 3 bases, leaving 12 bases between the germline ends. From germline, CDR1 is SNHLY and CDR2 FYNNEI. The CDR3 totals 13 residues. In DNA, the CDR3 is TGTGCCAGCAATGGCAGGGCGAAAGAGACCCAGTACTTC. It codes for CASNGRAKETQYF.

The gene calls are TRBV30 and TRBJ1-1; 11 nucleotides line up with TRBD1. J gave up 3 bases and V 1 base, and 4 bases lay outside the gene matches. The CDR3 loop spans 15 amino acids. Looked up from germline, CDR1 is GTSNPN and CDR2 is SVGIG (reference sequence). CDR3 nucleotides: TGTGCCTGGAGTGGCCGGGACAGGGGGGACACTGAAGCTTTCTTT. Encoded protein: CAWSGRDRGDTEAFF.

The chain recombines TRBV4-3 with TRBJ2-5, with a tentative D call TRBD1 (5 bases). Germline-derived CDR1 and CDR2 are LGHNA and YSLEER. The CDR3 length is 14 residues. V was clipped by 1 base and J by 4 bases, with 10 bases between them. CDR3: CASSQVVGLETQYF. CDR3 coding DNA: TGCGCCAGCAGCCAAGTGGTGGGGCTAGAGACCCAGTACTTC.

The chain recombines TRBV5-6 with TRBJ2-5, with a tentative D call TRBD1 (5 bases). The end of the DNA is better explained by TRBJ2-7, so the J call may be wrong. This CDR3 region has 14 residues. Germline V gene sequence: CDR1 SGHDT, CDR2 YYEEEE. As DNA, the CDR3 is TGTGCCAGCAGCTTGGAGGGGCCCCACTACGAGCAGTACTTC. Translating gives CASSLEGPHYEQYF.

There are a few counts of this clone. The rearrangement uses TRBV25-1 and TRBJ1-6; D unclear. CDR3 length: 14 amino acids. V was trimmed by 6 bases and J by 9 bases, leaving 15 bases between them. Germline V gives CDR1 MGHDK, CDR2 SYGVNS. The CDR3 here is CASRRVGSGSPLHF. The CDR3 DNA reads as TGTGCCAGCAGGCGTGTAGGGAGCGGTTCACCCCTCCACTTT.

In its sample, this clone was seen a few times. CDR3 in amino acids: CASSQEPGQGLYGYTF. The CDR3 bases are TGTGCCAGCAGCCAAGAACCAGGACAGGGACTCTATGGCTACACCTTC. The V gene is TRBV7-9, the J gene TRBJ1-2, with 8 bases that match TRBD1. V shed 5 bases, J shed 4 bases, and the junction held 12 bases outside the gene matches. Per the germline V gene, CDR1 is SEHNR and CDR2 is FQNEAQ (reference sequence). The CDR3 is 16 residues long.